This record looks at one T cell receptor (beta chain) sequence and its context. The target antigen is unknown. Molecular-barcoded quantitative 5'-RACE produced these TCR beta libraries. TCRdb re-derived calls from the 5' RACE reads in MiXCR, one entry per CDR3 protein. Of over 700,000 distinct CDR3 sequences detected, under 20% appear once; the ten largest clones hold 15% to 20%. The data derive from a study of CD8 T cells in ankylosing spondylitis. V was clipped by 2 bases and J by 2 bases, with 9 bases between them. The CDR3 is made up of 14 amino acids. Germline V CDR1 and CDR2: ENHRY, SYGVKD. Notes on the study in general: Blood from ankylosing spondylitis patients appeared to carry a characteristic eight-variant TCR beta motif.

The V and J genes are TRBV10-3 and TRBJ1-2, with D perhaps TRBD1 (6 bases). Sequenced input: blood, either unsorted or a sorted T cell fraction (not recorded which). The sequence was collected from a male donor with ankylosing spondylitis. Here the CDR3 DNA reads TGTGCCATCAGTGAGCCCAGGGGCAACTATGGCTACACCTTC. The encoded protein is CAISEPRGNYGYTF.